A single sample gave rise to the 30 T cell receptor beta chains below, sequenced in a study of cytomegalovirus exposure and HLA in healthy donors. 13 Jbeta primers and 60 Vbeta primers were used for the PCR. Profiling relied on immunoSEQ multiplex PCR, and the TCRdb table lists in-frame clones only, not all of them. The sample holds some 120,000 clones; 60% to 85% are singletons and the top ten take over 1.5%. The sequenced sample was PBMCs. These receptors were taken from a woman younger than 35 in good health and CMV-seronegative.

This chain joins TRBV9 and TRBJ2-2; D gene ambiguous. Per germline, CDR1 SGDLS and CDR2 YYNGEE. V lost 0 bases and J 7 bases, leaving 4 bases between the germline ends. CDR3 size: 12 residues. The CDR3 loop is CASSVAIGELFF. In DNA, the CDR3 is TGTGCCAGCAGCGTAGCAATCGGGGAGCTGTTTTTT.

V is TRBV6-1 and J is TRBJ1-6; no reliable D call. This CDR3 has 20 residues. Trimming removed 3 bases at V and 1 base at J, with 22 bases between. Germline V lookup: CDR1 MNHNS, CDR2 SASEGT. As DNA, the CDR3 is TGTGCCAGCAGTGAGGAGGGAAAGTTTATGGGGATATCCTATAATTCACCCCTCCACTTT. Its protein product is CASSEEGKFMGISYNSPLHF.

This rearrangement joins TRBV9 to TRBJ1-1; D possibly corresponds to TRBD1 (5 bases). CDR3 length equals 11 residues. Trimming took off 7 bases at V and 3 bases at J, with 7 bases between the two ends. Germline CDR1 SGDLS, CDR2 YYNGEE. The chain's CDR3 is CASLGDTEAFF. CDR3 in DNA: TGTGCCAGCCTAGGGGACACTGAAGCTTTCTTT.

The J gene is TRBJ2-5, the V gene TRBV4-1, with D hard to call. V lost 0 bases, J lost 5 bases, and 10 bases lay in between. Germline V gene data show CDR1 as MGHRA and CDR2 as YSYEKL. The length of the CDR3 is 14 residues. The CDR3 here is CASSQDSAAETQYF. The CDR3 nucleotides read TGCGCCAGCAGCCAAGATTCGGCAGCGGAGACCCAGTACTTC.

CDR3 sequence: CASSSETGLAGGYQETQYF. CDR3 DNA: TGTGCCAGCAGCTCAGAAACCGGACTAGCGGGGGGTTACCAAGAGACCCAGTACTTC. This chain uses TRBV5-6 with TRBJ2-5; 14 nucleotides match TRBD2. Germline CDR1 SGHDT, CDR2 YYEEEE. The V gene end was trimmed by 3 bases and the J gene end by 0 bases; junction bases not matched to a gene: 10. CDR3 length equals 19 residues.

This clone was counted only a few times. V usage is TRBV5-4 and J usage is TRBJ1-2; D might be TRBD1 (5 bases). This CDR3 has 14 amino acids. The V and J ends lost 0 bases and 4 bases respectively, with 10 bases between them. Germline V gene lookup returns CDR1 SGHNT and CDR2 YYREEE (reference sequence). The CDR3 coding sequence is TGTGCCAGCAGCTTGGTGGGGGGAACCTATGGCTACACCTTC. Protein: CASSLVGGTYGYTF. The full variable domain, rest sourced from reference TRBV5-4 and TRBJ1-2, is ETGVTQSPTHLIKTRGQQVTLRCSSQSGHNTVSWYQQALGQGPQFIFQYYREEENGRGNFPPRFSGLQFPNYSSELNVNALELDDSALYLCASSLVGGTYGYTFGSGTRLTVV.

The V call is TRBV15, the J call TRBJ1-1; 7 bases align to TRBD1. CDR3 length: 14 residues. Germline V gives CDR1 LNHNV, CDR2 YYDKDF (reference sequence). V trimming: 0 bases; J trimming: 8 bases; junction bases outside the gene matches: 6. The CDR3 sequence: CATSRDRQGKEAFF. In DNA form, the CDR3 reads TGTGCCACCAGCAGAGATAGACAGGGCAAAGAAGCTTTCTTT. The full variable domain, in which reference TRBV15 and TRBJ1-1 provide the parts outside the CDR3, is DAMVIQNPRYQVTQFGKPVTLSCSQTLNHNVMYWYQQKSSQAPKLLFHYYDKDFNNEADTPDNFQSRRPNTSFCFLDIRSPGLGDTAMYLCATSRDRQGKEAFFGQGTRLTVV.

This clone is medium-sized. The CDR3: CASSQTGLAGWVDTQYF. For the CDR3, the DNA is TGTGCCAGCAGCCAGACCGGACTAGCGGGTTGGGTGGATACGCAGTATTTT. The V gene is TRBV4-2, the J gene TRBJ2-3, with TRBD2 identical over 11 bases. V lost 3 bases, J lost 6 bases, and 11 bases stayed unmatched. The germline V gene has CDR1 LGHNA and CDR2 YNFKEQ. This CDR3 has 17 amino acids.

The rearrangement uses TRBV4-2 and TRBJ2-1; 9 nucleotides match TRBD2. CDR1 is LGHNA, CDR2 YNFKEQ, per germline. The CDR3 runs to 16 residues. Trimming cost V 3 bases and J 9 bases; bases outside gene matches: 12. This chain's CDR3 is CASSHGGAGGQGEQFF. The CDR3 bases are TGTGCCAGCAGCCATGGTGGGGCGGGGGGGCAGGGTGAGCAGTTCTTC.

This chain links TRBV4-1 with TRBJ2-7, with a possible D match to TRBD1 (6 bases). CDR1 is MGHRA and CDR2 is YSYEKL in the germline V gene. The CDR3 has 14 amino acids. Trimming cost V 4 bases and J 0 bases, with 10 bases left between them. The CDR3 nucleotides are TGCGCCAGCAGCCGGGACATGAGCTCCTACGAGCAGTACTTC. Encoded protein: CASSRDMSSYEQYF.

The chain has TRBV2 and TRBJ2-3; TRBD2 agrees at 11 bases. The CDR3 is 15 residues long. Germline loops: CDR1 SNHLY, CDR2 FYNNEI. V lost 9 bases to trimming and J lost 2 bases; unmatched junction nucleotides: 7. CDR3 residues: CARGTSGDPTDTQYF. CDR3 coding DNA: TGTGCCAGGGGGACTAGCGGAGACCCCACAGATACGCAGTATTTT.

This clone came up a few times. V is TRBV9 and J is TRBJ1-2; weak D call: TRBD1 (5 bases). V was clipped by 4 bases and J by 8 bases, with 21 bases between them. Per germline, CDR1 SGDLS and CDR2 YYNGEE. The CDR3 extends over 15 amino acids. DNA for the CDR3: TGTGCCAGCAGCCCTAAGGTGACGGCCTGGGGCGGCTACACCTTC. The encoded protein is CASSPKVTAWGGYTF.

The V call is TRBV14, the J call TRBJ2-3, with 11 bases lining up with TRBD1. CDR3 length: 16 residues. CDR1 and CDR2 (germline): SGHDN, FVKESK. The junction had 6 bases not matched to a gene; V was cut back by 2 bases and J by 5 bases. The CDR3 here is CASSQWAGTGGDTQYF. CDR3 nucleotides: TGTGCCAGCAGCCAATGGGCCGGGACAGGGGGAGATACGCAGTATTTT.

The chain combines TRBV5-6 with TRBJ1-4; D is unresolved. CDR3 length: 16 residues. Germline values: CDR1 SGHDT, CDR2 YYEEEE. V dropped 0 bases and J dropped 5 bases, with 14 bases sitting between them. The CDR3 DNA sequence: TGTGCCAGCAGCTTGGATGTGTACGGTACCAATGAAAAACTGTTTTTT. This encodes CASSLDVYGTNEKLFF.

The gene calls are TRBV15 and TRBJ1-2; D unresolved. The germline V gene encodes CDR1 LNHNV and CDR2 YYDKDF (reference sequence). V lost 0 bases, J lost 5 bases, and 7 bases lay in between. The CDR3 sequence is 13 residues long. The DNA for the CDR3 is TGTGCCACCAGCAGAGACAGGTTGTATGGCTACACCTTC. As protein: CATSRDRLYGYTF.

The rearrangement joins TRBV7-8 to TRBJ2-7, with a possible D match to TRBD1 (6 bases). V gave up 5 bases and J gave up 2 bases, with 10 bases separating them. Germline loops: CDR1 SGHVS, CDR2 FQNEAQ. There are 13 residues in the CDR3. This chain's CDR3 is CASSVGQTYEQYF. The CDR3 coding sequence is TGTGCCAGCAGCGTTGGACAGACCTACGAGCAGTACTTC.

This chain joins TRBV28 and TRBJ1-2; 9 bases match TRBD1. The V gene end was trimmed by 6 bases and the J gene end by 4 bases; junction bases not matched to a gene: 9. This CDR3 spans 15 amino acids. The germline CDR1 and CDR2 sequences are MDHEN and SYDVKM. In nucleotides, the CDR3 is TGTGCCAGCAGCAGCACGGGACAGGGCTTCTATGGCTACACCTTC. Amino acids: CASSSTGQGFYGYTF.

V usage is TRBV5-1 and J usage is TRBJ1-2, with unresolved D. The V gene lost 0 bases and the J gene lost 0 bases, with 9 bases spanning the gap. Germline CDR1 is SGHRS and CDR2 is YFSETQ. The CDR3 runs to 15 residues. The CDR3, as DNA: TGCGCCAGCAGCTTGGAGTACGGTACTAACTATGGCTACACCTTC. It is translated as CASSLEYGTNYGYTF.

This rearrangement joins TRBV2 to TRBJ2-1; 8 bases line up with TRBD2. The germline V gene encodes CDR1 SNHLY and CDR2 FYNNEI. This CDR3 contains 13 residues. V lost 4 bases to trimming and J lost 12 bases; unmatched junction nucleotides: 8. The CDR3 sequence is CASSGVAGLGQFF. For the CDR3, the DNA is TGTGCCAGCAGTGGGGTAGCGGGGCTGGGGCAGTTCTTC.

The V call is TRBV6-6, the J call TRBJ1-2, with 10 bases identical to TRBD1. The ends lost 6 bases at V and 4 bases at J; junction bases unmatched: 8. The length of the CDR3 is 15 residues. The germline CDR1 and CDR2 sequences are MNHNY and SVGAGI (reference sequence). This CDR3 is CASRGQGPEGYGYTF. The CDR3 coding sequence is TGTGCCAGCAGGGGACAGGGGCCCGAAGGCTATGGCTACACCTTC.

This clone was seen at least ten times. The genes are TRBV5-5 and TRBJ1-4; possibly TRBD1 for D (6 bases). Germline V gene data show CDR1 as SGHKS and CDR2 as YYEKEE (reference sequence). V lost 0 bases and J 13 bases, leaving 19 bases between the germline ends. The CDR3 runs to 15 residues. The CDR3 DNA reads TGTGCCAGCAGCTTGGAGGGGGAGCCTTCGGTCGGACTGTTTTTT. Its translation is CASSLEGEPSVGLFF.

In its sample, this clone was seen a few times. The chain carries TRBV4-1 and TRBJ1-1, with D possibly TRBD1 on 5 matching bases. The CDR3 runs to 14 residues. Trimming stripped 4 bases from V and 1 base from J, with 10 bases between. The V gene's germline CDR1 is MGHRA and CDR2 YSYEKL. As DNA, the CDR3 is TGCGCCAGCAGCCCCCAGGGCTGGAACACTGAAGCTTTCTTT. Protein product: CASSPQGWNTEAFF.

The chain carries TRBV28 and TRBJ2-7; the D is unclear. The CDR3 covers 14 residues. Germline V gene data show CDR1 as MDHEN and CDR2 as SYDVKM. V was clipped by 7 bases and J by 7 bases, with 20 bases between them. DNA for the CDR3: TGTGCCAGCAACGAAAGAACATGGAGTAGGGAGCAGTACTTC. Protein sequence: CASNERTWSREQYF.

V gene TRBV6-5 combines with J gene TRBJ1-2; D is uncertain. Per germline, CDR1 MNHEY and CDR2 SVGAGI. Between the trimmed V and J ends, which lost 2 bases and 2 bases, there was a span of 12 bases. The CDR3 is made up of 15 amino acids. CDR3 region: CASSYGQPANYGYTF. In DNA, the CDR3 is TGTGCCAGCAGTTACGGCCAACCCGCAAACTATGGCTACACCTTC.

This chain links TRBV7-2 with TRBJ2-5; 9 bases agree with TRBD2. The junction had 6 bases not matched to a gene; V was cut back by 3 bases and J by 1 base. The CDR3 runs 16 residues. The germline V gene encodes CDR1 SGHTA and CDR2 FQGNSA. CDR3 bases: TGTGCCAGCAGCTTCTTCAGCGGGGGGTTCCAAGAGACCCAGTACTTC. It is translated as CASSFFSGGFQETQYF.

The V call is TRBV28, the J call TRBJ1-3, with unresolved D. CDR3 size: 15 residues. Trimming took off 8 bases at V and 0 bases at J, with 14 bases between the two ends. CDR1 is MDHEN and CDR2 is SYDVKM in the germline V gene. The CDR3 coding sequence is TGTGCCAGCGCCACAACAACCTTCTCTGGAAACACCATATATTTT. Amino acids: CASATTTFSGNTIYF.

The chain joins TRBV2 to TRBJ1-2, with a possible D match to TRBD1 (5 bases). The V and J ends lost 8 bases and 7 bases respectively, with 17 bases between them. CDR3 size: 13 residues. Looked up from germline, CDR1 is SNHLY and CDR2 is FYNNEI. The CDR3, as DNA: TGTGCCAGCGCGGGGGAGGTAATGGGTGGCTACACCTTC. Protein product: CASAGEVMGGYTF.

This chain joins TRBV6-1 and TRBJ2-1; 7 positions agree with TRBD1. Trimming removed 5 bases from V and 0 bases from J; junction bases left unmatched: 4. The CDR3 contains 15 residues. Germline V lookup: CDR1 MNHNS, CDR2 SASEGT. The CDR3 DNA follows: TGTGCCAGCAGTATGGACAGGAGCTCCTACAATGAGCAGTTCTTC. Its protein product is CASSMDRSSYNEQFF.

Only one count was recorded for this clone. CDR3 coding DNA: TGCGCCAGCAGCCTCCGGGGGACGGACACAGATACGCAGTATTTT. Translated: CASSLRGTDTDTQYF. J is TRBJ2-3 and V is TRBV4-1; D is possibly TRBD2 (6 bases). There are 15 residues in the CDR3. Between the trimmed V and J ends, which lost 4 bases and 2 bases, there was a span of 13 bases. Germline V gene sequence: CDR1 MGHRA, CDR2 YSYEKL.

This chain links TRBV28 with TRBJ1-2; 9 positions match TRBD1. Trimming took 5 bases from V and 6 from J; bases not matched to a gene: 7. There are 14 residues in the CDR3. CDR1 is MDHEN and CDR2 is SYDVKM in the germline V gene. The CDR3 region has the DNA TGTGCCAGCAGTGAACCCGGGACAGGGAATGGCTACACCTTC. Its protein product is CASSEPGTGNGYTF.